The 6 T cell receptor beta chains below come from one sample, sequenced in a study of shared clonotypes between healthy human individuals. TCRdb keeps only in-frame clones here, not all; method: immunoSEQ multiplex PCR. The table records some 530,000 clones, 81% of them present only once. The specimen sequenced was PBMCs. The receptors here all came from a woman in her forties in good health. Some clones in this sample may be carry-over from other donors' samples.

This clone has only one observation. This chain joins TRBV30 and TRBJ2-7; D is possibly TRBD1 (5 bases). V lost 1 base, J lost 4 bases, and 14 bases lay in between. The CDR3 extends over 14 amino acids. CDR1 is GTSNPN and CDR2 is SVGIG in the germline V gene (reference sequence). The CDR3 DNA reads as TGTGCCTGGAGTGGGGGCATTGGGCGGTACGAGCAGTACTTC. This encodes CAWSGGIGRYEQYF.

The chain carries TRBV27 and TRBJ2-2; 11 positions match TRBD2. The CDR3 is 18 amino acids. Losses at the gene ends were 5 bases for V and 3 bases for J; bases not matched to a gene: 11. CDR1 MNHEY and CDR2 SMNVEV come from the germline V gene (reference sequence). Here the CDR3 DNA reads TGTGCCAGCAGTGTGACTAGCGGGATACCATTGGACACCGGGGAGCTGTTTTTT. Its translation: CASSVTSGIPLDTGELFF.

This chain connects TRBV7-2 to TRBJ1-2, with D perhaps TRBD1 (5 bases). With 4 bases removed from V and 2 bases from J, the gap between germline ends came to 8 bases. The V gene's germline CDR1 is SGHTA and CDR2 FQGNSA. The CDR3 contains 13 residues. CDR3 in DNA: TGTGCCAGCAGCTCGGGACGGAACTATGGCTACACCTTC. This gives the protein CASSSGRNYGYTF.

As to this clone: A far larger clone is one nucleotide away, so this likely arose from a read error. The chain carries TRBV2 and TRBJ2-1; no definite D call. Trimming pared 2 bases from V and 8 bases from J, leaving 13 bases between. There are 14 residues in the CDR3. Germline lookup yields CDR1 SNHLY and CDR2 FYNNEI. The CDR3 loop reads CASSEYDPVDEQFF. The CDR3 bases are TGTGCCAGCAGTGAATACGACCCCGTGGATGAGCAGTTCTTC.

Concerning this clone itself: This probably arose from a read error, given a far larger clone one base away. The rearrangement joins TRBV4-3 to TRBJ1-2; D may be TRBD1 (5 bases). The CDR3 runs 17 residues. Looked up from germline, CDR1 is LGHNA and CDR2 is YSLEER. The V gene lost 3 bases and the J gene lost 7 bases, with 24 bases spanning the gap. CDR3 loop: CASSHIPTGVMGCGYTF. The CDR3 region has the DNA TGCGCCAGCAGCCACATCCCGACGGGGGTCATGGGGTGTGGCTACACCTTC.

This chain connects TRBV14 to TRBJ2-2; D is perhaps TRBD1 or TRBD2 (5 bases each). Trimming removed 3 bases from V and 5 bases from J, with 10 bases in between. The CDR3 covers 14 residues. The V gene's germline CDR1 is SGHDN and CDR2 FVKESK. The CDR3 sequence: CASSQRGGTGELFF. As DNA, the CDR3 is TGTGCCAGCAGCCAGAGGGGTGGGACCGGGGAGCTGTTTTTT.